The 11 T cell receptor beta chains below come from one sample, sequenced in a study of tumor-infiltrating lymphocytes in primary liver carcinoma. From roughly 20-30 mg of unsorted bulk tissue, DNA and RNA were co-extracted together. The input was around 530 ng total RNA; TCR beta cDNA was made from it with a constant-region primer. Library construction for TCR beta comprised three nested multiplex PCR rounds performed with slightly modified ARM-PCR. The two initial PCR rounds, around 11 cycles each, used TRBV1-TRBV30 forward and C-beta reverse primers. TCRdb reanalysed the multiplex PCR reads using MiXCR and keeps one entry per CDR3 protein. The sample includes 22,000 or so distinct CDR3 sequences, 80% seen only once; the top ten take about 40%. The source material was liver tumor tissue from sampling region 2. Subset defined: tumor region T2, inferior pole. Receptor source: a woman aged 25-40 years with primary liver carcinoma and hepatitis B virus infection.

Of note for this clonotype: At one boundary the junction diverges from the germline segment, which might be a read error. CDR3 protein: CASSWIGVTQETQHF. CDR3 nucleotide sequence: TGTGCCAGCAGTTGGATAGGAGTTACACAAGAGACCCAGCACTTC. This chain uses TRBV6-1 with TRBJ2-5; no clear D. The CDR3 loop spans 15 amino acids. Germline CDR1 reads MNHNS; CDR2 reads SASEGT.

Points on this clonotype: One junction end disagrees with the germline gene, perhaps due to a read error. The V and J genes are TRBV11-2 and TRBJ2-2, with 9 bases identical to TRBD2. The germline CDR1 and CDR2 sequences are SGHAT and FQNNGV. The CDR3 has 18 amino acids. CDR3 sequence reads: CASCSPRAGGLNTGELSF. Here the CDR3 DNA reads TGTGCCAGCTGCTCACCCCGAGCGGGAGGCCTGAACACCGGGGAGCTGTCTTTT.

This clonotype was recorded many times. J is TRBJ2-1 and V is TRBV4-2, with D perhaps matching TRBD1 (5 bases). The V end was cut by 0 bases, the J end by 9 bases, with 9 bases between. CDR3 length: 13 amino acids. Germline CDR1 LGHNA, CDR2 YNFKEQ. The CDR3 spells CASSQDWGGEQFF. CDR3 nucleotide sequence: TGTGCCAGCAGCCAAGATTGGGGCGGTGAGCAGTTCTTC.

Points on this clonotype: The CDR3 ends on some other residue instead of the conserved phenylalanine or tryptophan, so this is likely a read error. The chain links TRBV5-1 to TRBJ1-6; 9 bases are a match to TRBD1. Germline-derived CDR1 and CDR2 are SGHRS and YFSETQ. The CDR3 length is 14 residues. The CDR3 spells CVSSRQGGLSALHL. CDR3 nucleotide sequence: TGCGTCAGCAGCCGACAGGGGGGACTCTCTGCCCTCCACCTT.

With regard to this clonotype: One junction end disagrees with the germline gene, perhaps due to a read error. This sequence joins TRBV6-5 and TRBJ2-7; the D gene is possibly TRBD1 (5 bases). CDR1 and CDR2 (germline): MNHEY, SVGAGI. The CDR3 covers 15 residues. The CDR3 region has the DNA TGTGCCATCAGTTACAAAGACAGCATCTCCTACGAGCAGTACTTC. Translating it yields CAISYKDSISYEQYF.

To note about this clonotype: Sequence at one end of the junction differs from germline and may be a read error. The rearrangement links TRBV4-3 to TRBJ2-7; TRBD2 aligns across 7 bases. Germline V gene sequence: CDR1 LGHNA, CDR2 YSLEER. The length of the CDR3 is 18 residues. For the CDR3, the DNA is TGCGCCAGTAGCCAAGCTGTGACGGGGGGTCACATTAGTTACGGGCAGTACTTC. Encoded protein: CASSQAVTGGHISYGQYF.

A word on this clonotype: The germline gene is not matched at one end of the junction; a read error may be the cause. The V call is TRBV11-2, the J call TRBJ2-3, with 12 bases fitting TRBD2. The V gene's germline CDR1 is SGHAT and CDR2 FQNNGV. The CDR3 spans 18 residues. The CDR3 protein is CASSFIFETSGSLDTRYF. CDR3 coding DNA: TGTGCCAGCAGCTTCATCTTTGAGACTAGCGGGAGTTTAGATACGCGGTATTTT.

A note on this clonotype: Relative to the germline gene, one junction end is altered; a read error may explain this. The chain links TRBV4-1 to TRBJ2-7, with 7 nucleotides matching TRBD1. The germline gives CDR1 MGHRA, CDR2 YSYEKL. This CDR3 has 15 residues. The CDR3 nucleotides read TGCGCCAGCAACCTAACAGGGGTTAACTCCTACAAGCAGTACTTT. It codes for CASNLTGVNSYKQYF.

A note on this clonotype: Mismatch with germline at one junction end may stem from a read error. The chain links TRBV12-3 or TRBV12-4 to TRBJ2-5; D ambiguous. The CDR3 extends over 15 amino acids. The CDR3 spells CARSTYPGSEETEYF. Here the CDR3 DNA reads TGTGCCAGGAGCACCTACCCCGGAAGCGAAGAGACCGAGTACTTT.

The sample holds a few counts of this clonotype. The junction does not match germline at one end; this may be a read error. The chain employs TRBV6-1 and TRBJ1-2; D is uncertain. The CDR3 is made up of 18 amino acids. Germline V gene data show CDR1 as MNHNS and CDR2 as SASEGT. This chain's CDR3 is CAGSERFLVLRSNYGYTF. The CDR3 DNA sequence: TGTGCCGGCAGTGAGCGGTTCCTGGTCCTTAGATCTAATTATGGCTACACCTTC.

By proportion, this clonotype is medium-sized. CDR3 loop: CSVDSGANVLTF. The CDR3 DNA reads as TGCAGCGTTGACTCTGGGGCCAACGTCCTGACTTTC. The chain employs TRBV29-1 and TRBJ2-6; D call uncertain. V gave up 3 bases and J gave up 0 bases, with 0 bases separating them. CDR3 length equals 12 residues. Germline CDR1 is SQVTM and CDR2 is ANQGSEA.